This T cell receptor beta chain was identified in a study of Ad26.COV2.S vaccination and SARS-CoV-2 variants. Study findings and constraints: Post-vaccination breadth of spike-specific CD8+ and CD4+ T cell responses was reportedly substantial.

Assay used: immunoSEQ multiplex PCR; TCRdb lists only in-frame clones, some missing. Here the sample spans a few hundred thousand clones, more than 75% being singletons. Stated treatment: 19 received Ad26.COV2.S at low or high dose, single or two shots; a few received placebo; per-sample allocation not given. At day 63 after the first vaccine or placebo injection, samples were drawn. An Ad26 vector expressing Wuhan-strain SARS-CoV-2 spike constituted the vaccine. The CDR3 has 16 amino acids. The germline V gene encodes CDR1 LGHNA and CDR2 YSLEER. With V trimmed by 2 bases and J by 8 bases, 10 bases remained unmatched. Concerning this clone: What it binds is unknown.

J is TRBJ2-1 and V is TRBV4-3, with 9 bases identical to TRBD2. Sequenced here: peripheral blood, sampled in a trial of Ad26.COV2.S vaccine versus placebo. The clonotype originates from a person between 18 and 59 years old who received the Ad26.COV2.S COVID-19 vaccine or a placebo. CDR3 DNA sequence: TGCGCCAGCAGCCAATTGGGAGCGGGGGGCCATGATGAGCAGTTCTTC. Encoded protein: CASSQLGAGGHDEQFF.